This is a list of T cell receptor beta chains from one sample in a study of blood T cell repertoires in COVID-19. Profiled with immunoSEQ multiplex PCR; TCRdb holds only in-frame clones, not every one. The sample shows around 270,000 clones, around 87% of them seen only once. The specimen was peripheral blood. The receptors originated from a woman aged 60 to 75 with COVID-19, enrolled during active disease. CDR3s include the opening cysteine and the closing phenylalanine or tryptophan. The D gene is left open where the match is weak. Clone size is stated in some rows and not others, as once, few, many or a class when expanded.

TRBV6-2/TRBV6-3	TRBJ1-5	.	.	TGTGCCAGCAGTTACCGGGGGGCGCGGAGCAATCAGCCCCAGCATTTT	CASSYRGARSNQPQHF
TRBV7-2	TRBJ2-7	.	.	TGTGCCAGCAGCCTAACCTACGAGCAGTACTTC	CASSLTYEQYF
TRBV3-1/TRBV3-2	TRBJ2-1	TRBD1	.	TGTGCCAGCAGCCAGACAGGGGTAGGTAATGAGCAGTTCTTC	CASSQTGVGNEQFF
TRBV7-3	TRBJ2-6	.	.	TGTGCCAGCAGCTTAAGCGGGACGGGGGCCAACGTCCTGACTTTC	CASSLSGTGANVLTF
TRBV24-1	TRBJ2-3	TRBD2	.	TGTGCCACCAGTGACCTTGGACTAGCGGGAGAAGATACGCAGTATTTT	CATSDLGLAGEDTQYF
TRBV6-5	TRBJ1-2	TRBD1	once	TGTGCCAGCAGTAGGGGAACAGGGGACAACTATGGCTACACCTTC	CASSRGTGDNYGYTF
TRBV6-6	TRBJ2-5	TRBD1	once	TGTGCCAGCCTGCCGCGACAGGGGATCGTAGAGACCCAGTACTTC	CASLPRQGIVETQYF
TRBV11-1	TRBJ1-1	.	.	TGTGCCAGCAGCTTGGACAGCTTGAACACTGAAGCTTTCTTT	CASSLDSLNTEAFF
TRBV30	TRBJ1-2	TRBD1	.	TGTGCCTGGAGCAAGCCCCAAGGGACAGCTTTTTATGGCTACACCTTC	CAWSKPQGTAFYGYTF
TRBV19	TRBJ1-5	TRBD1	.	TGTGCCAGTATCGACGGGACAGGAGTTAGCAATCAGCCCCAGCATTTT	CASIDGTGVSNQPQHF